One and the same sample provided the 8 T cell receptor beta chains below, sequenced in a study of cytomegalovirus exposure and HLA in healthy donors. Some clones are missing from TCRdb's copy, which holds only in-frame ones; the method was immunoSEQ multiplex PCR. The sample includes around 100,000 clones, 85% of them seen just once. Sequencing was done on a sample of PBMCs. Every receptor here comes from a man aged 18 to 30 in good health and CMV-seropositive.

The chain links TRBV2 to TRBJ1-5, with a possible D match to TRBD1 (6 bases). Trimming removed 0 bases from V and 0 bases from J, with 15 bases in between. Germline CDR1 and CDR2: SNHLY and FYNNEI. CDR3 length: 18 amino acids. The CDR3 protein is CASSEAMGTGNSNQPQHF. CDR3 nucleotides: TGTGCCAGCAGTGAAGCGATGGGAACAGGGAATAGCAATCAGCCCCAGCATTTT.

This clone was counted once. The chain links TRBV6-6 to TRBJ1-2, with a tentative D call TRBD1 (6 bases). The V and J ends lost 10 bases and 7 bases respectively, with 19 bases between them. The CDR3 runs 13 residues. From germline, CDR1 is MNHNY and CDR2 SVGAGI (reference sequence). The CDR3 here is CAILASGDSGYTF. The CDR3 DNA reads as TGTGCCATCCTGGCCTCAGGGGATTCTGGCTACACCTTC.

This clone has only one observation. The CDR3 nucleotides are TGTGCCAGCAGCAACGACTGGACCGGGGAGCTGTTTTTT. This translates into CASSNDWTGELFF. The V and J genes are TRBV5-6 and TRBJ2-2, with D unresolved. Looked up from germline, CDR1 is SGHDT and CDR2 is YYEEEE. CDR3 size: 13 residues. The V gene lost 4 bases and the J gene lost 5 bases, with 9 bases spanning the gap.

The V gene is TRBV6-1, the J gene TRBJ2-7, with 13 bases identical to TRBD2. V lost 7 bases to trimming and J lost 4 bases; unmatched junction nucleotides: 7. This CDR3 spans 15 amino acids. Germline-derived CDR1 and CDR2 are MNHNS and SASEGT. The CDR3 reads CASNKETSGRYEQYV. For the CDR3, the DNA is TGTGCCAGCAATAAGGAGACTAGCGGGAGGTACGAGCAGTACGTC.

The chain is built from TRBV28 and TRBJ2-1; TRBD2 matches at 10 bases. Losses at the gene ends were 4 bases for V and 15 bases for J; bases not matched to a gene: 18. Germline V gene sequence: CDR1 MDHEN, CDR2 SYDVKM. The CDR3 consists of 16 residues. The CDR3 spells CASSSIIAGGGILLFF. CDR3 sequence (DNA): TGTGCCAGCAGTTCCATTATAGCGGGAGGCGGAATATTACTGTTCTTC.

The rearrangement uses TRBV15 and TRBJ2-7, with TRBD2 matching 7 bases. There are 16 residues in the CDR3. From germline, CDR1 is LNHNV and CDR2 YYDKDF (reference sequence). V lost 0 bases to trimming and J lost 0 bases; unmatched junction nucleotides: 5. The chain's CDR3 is CATSRDATSSSYEQYF. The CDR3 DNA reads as TGTGCCACCAGCAGAGATGCGACTAGCTCCTCCTACGAGCAGTACTTC.

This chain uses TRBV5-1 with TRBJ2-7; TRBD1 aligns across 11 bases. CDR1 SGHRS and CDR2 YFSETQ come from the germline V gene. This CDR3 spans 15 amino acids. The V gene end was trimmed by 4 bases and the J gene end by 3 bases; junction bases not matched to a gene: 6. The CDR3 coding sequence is TGCGCCAGCAGCGAGGGACAGGGGGAAGTCTACGAGCAGTACTTC. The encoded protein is CASSEGQGEVYEQYF.

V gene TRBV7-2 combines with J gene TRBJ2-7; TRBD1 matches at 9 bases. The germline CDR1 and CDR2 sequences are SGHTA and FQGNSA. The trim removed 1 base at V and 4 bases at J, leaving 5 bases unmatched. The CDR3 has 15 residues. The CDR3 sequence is CASSLDGDRDYEQYF. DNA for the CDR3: TGTGCCAGCAGCTTAGACGGGGACAGGGATTACGAGCAGTACTTC.